Listed here are 24 T cell receptor beta chains from one sample, sequenced in a study of CXCR3-negative and CXCR3-positive naive CD8 T cells (dated by TCRdb to between 2018 and 2020). The run used a NextSeq 550. The Human TCR Profiling Kit (MiLaboratory) was used to prepare UMI-labeled 5' RACE TRB cDNA libraries. With the reads reprocessed by TCRdb, a single entry stands for each CDR3 protein sequence and no DNA is reported. The table kept for this sample lists approximately 88,000 distinct CDR3 sequences. The ten most abundant clones make up roughly 1.8% of the sample. The sample was naive CXCR3- CD8+ T cells from blood. The sample's cell subset or site label, decoded: CD45RO-CCR7+CD27+CD95- naive CD8+ T cells lacking CXCR3 (TNR3-). The receptors were sampled from a human donor in good health. Some clones in this sample may be carry-over from other donors' samples.

V is TRBV27 and J is TRBJ1-2. The CDR3 covers 14 residues. Looked up from germline, CDR1 is MNHEY and CDR2 is SMNVEV (reference sequence). CDR3 in amino acids: CASSFNIDRDGYTF.

CDR3 loop: CASRGSRTSGYNEQFF. This chain uses TRBV10-2 with TRBJ2-1; TCRdb designates TRBD2, a call that cannot be tested without DNA. The V gene's germline CDR1 is WSHSY and CDR2 SAAADI. The CDR3 runs 16 residues.

J is TRBJ2-7 and V is TRBV12-3 or TRBV12-4; TCRdb's D gene call, TRBD1, goes unchecked for lack of DNA. The CDR3 has 13 residues. CDR3 protein: CASSDAGAYEQYF.

The chain carries TRBV7-8 and TRBJ2-5; TCRdb names TRBD1, which stays unverified in the absence of DNA. Germline lookup yields CDR1 SGHVS and CDR2 FQNEAQ. CDR3 length: 16 residues. CDR3 sequence: CASSRLGAGRQETQYF.

V and J are TRBV5-1 and TRBJ2-2; TCRdb returns TRBD1, unconfirmable since there is no DNA. The CDR3 spans 14 residues. The germline V gene encodes CDR1 SGHRS and CDR2 YFSETQ. This CDR3 is CASSPGHRTGELFF.

J is TRBJ2-1 and V is TRBV29-1; checking the TCRdb D call of TRBD1 is not possible without DNA. The CDR3 runs 15 residues. From germline, CDR1 is SQVTM and CDR2 ANQGSEA. CDR3 sequence: CSVGSRDRGYNEQFF.

The J gene is TRBJ2-1, the V gene TRBV5-1; the TCRdb call, TRBD2, lacks DNA for checking. The V gene's germline CDR1 is SGHRS and CDR2 YFSETQ. The CDR3 loop spans 18 amino acids. CDR3 region: CASSLVQLAGVSYNEQFF.

The rearrangement joins TRBV5-1 to TRBJ2-1; TCRdb's D call, TRBD2, is unchecked because there is no DNA. The CDR3 length is 16 residues. Per the germline V gene, CDR1 is SGHRS and CDR2 is YFSETQ. This CDR3 is CASSSPGAGDPGEQFF. Looking up the rest from reference TRBV5-1 and TRBJ2-1 gives the full variable domain: KAGVTQTPRYLIKTRGQQVTLSCSPISGHRSVSWYQQTPGQGLQFLFEYFSETQRNKGNFPGRFSGRQFSNSRSEMNVSTLELGDSALYLCASSSPGAGDPGEQFFGPGTRLTVL.

The chain has TRBV12-3 or TRBV12-4 and TRBJ2-6; the D gene TCRdb calls, TRBD1, cannot be checked with no DNA. This CDR3 region has 18 residues. The CDR3 here is CASSFSGRGWFGANVLTF.

The chain employs TRBV28 and TRBJ2-7; TCRdb's D call, TRBD1, is unchecked because there is no DNA. This CDR3 has 16 amino acids. CDR1 MDHEN and CDR2 SYDVKM come from the germline V gene. CDR3 sequence reads: CASSPLVAGGAYEQYF.

This clonotype is deemed medium-sized (0.01 to 0.1%) by its frequency. V is TRBV18 and J is TRBJ2-1; TCRdb selects TRBD1, and the lack of DNA leaves this call unchecked. Germline loops: CDR1 KGHSH, CDR2 LQKENI. The length of the CDR3 is 15 residues. CDR3 amino acids: CASSPGSPVYNEQFF.

CDR3 region: CASSPIVRGTYGYTF. The chain recombines TRBV11-2 with TRBJ1-2; the TRBD1 assignment by TCRdb is unverifiable without DNA. Germline loops: CDR1 SGHAT, CDR2 FQNNGV. The CDR3 sequence is 15 residues long.

CDR3 residues: CSARDLNSEGAIDEQFF. This rearrangement joins TRBV20-1 to TRBJ2-1; TCRdb indicates TRBD2, and absent DNA this call remains unverified. Germline CDR1 is DFQATT and CDR2 is SNEGSKA (reference sequence). The CDR3 has 17 amino acids.

V and J are TRBV5-1 and TRBJ2-7. The CDR3 sequence is 13 residues long. Germline V CDR1 and CDR2: SGHRS, YFSETQ. The CDR3 sequence is CASSLDFTYEQYF. Complete variable domain (other parts from reference TRBV5-1 and TRBJ2-7): KAGVTQTPRYLIKTRGQQVTLSCSPISGHRSVSWYQQTPGQGLQFLFEYFSETQRNKGNFPGRFSGRQFSNSRSEMNVSTLELGDSALYLCASSLDFTYEQYFGPGTRLTVT.

The V call is TRBV2, the J call TRBJ2-1; the D call of TRBD1 rests on TCRdb alone, since no DNA is present to check it. This CDR3 contains 14 residues. The germline V gene has CDR1 SNHLY and CDR2 FYNNEI. CDR3 sequence: CASTLDTLRNEQFF.

This chain links TRBV5-1 with TRBJ2-7; TCRdb lists TRBD1, though no DNA is available to test this call. The CDR3 runs 14 residues. CDR1 SGHRS and CDR2 YFSETQ come from the germline V gene. The CDR3 loop is CASTEGTGSYEQYF.

The chain combines TRBV12-3 or TRBV12-4 with TRBJ2-7; TCRdb proposes TRBD1, but this gene call is untestable without DNA. The CDR3 extends over 13 amino acids. The CDR3 loop is CASSLATGYEQYF.

The CDR3 loop reads CASSLQTGGYLPPSYEQYF. The V and J genes are TRBV28 and TRBJ2-7; with no DNA, the TCRdb D assignment of TRBD1 cannot be verified. The CDR3 is 19 amino acids. From germline, CDR1 is MDHEN and CDR2 SYDVKM.

The CDR3 loop reads CSARGPGLAGGPITGELFF. The chain couples TRBV20-1 to TRBJ2-2; there is no DNA to check the TCRdb D call of TRBD2. CDR1 and CDR2 (germline): DFQATT, SNEGSKA (reference sequence). The CDR3 has 19 amino acids.

V gene TRBV27 combines with J gene TRBJ2-7. Germline CDR1 and CDR2: MNHEY and SMNVEV (reference sequence). The CDR3 has 13 amino acids. The CDR3 spells CASSFGEHYEQYF.

The chain joins TRBV12-3 or TRBV12-4 to TRBJ2-4; TCRdb calls TRBD1, which cannot be checked without DNA. This CDR3 spans 16 amino acids. CDR3 amino acids: CASSFRLGQGGNIQYF.

This sequence joins TRBV29-1 and TRBJ2-6; checking the TCRdb D call of TRBD1 is not possible without DNA. Germline V gene data show CDR1 as SQVTM and CDR2 as ANQGSEA. This CDR3 region has 17 residues. The CDR3 reads CSVETGESYRGANVLTF.

The chain is built from TRBV28 and TRBJ2-1; TCRdb indicates TRBD2, and absent DNA this call remains unverified. Germline V gene lookup returns CDR1 MDHEN and CDR2 SYDVKM. The CDR3 has 15 residues. CDR3 loop: CASSPLAGGRNEQFF.

The rearrangement links TRBV28 to TRBJ2-1; absent DNA, TCRdb's TRBD1 call cannot be checked. The CDR3 contains 16 residues. The V gene's germline CDR1 is MDHEN and CDR2 SYDVKM. The CDR3 reads CASSLGAEGSYNEQFF.